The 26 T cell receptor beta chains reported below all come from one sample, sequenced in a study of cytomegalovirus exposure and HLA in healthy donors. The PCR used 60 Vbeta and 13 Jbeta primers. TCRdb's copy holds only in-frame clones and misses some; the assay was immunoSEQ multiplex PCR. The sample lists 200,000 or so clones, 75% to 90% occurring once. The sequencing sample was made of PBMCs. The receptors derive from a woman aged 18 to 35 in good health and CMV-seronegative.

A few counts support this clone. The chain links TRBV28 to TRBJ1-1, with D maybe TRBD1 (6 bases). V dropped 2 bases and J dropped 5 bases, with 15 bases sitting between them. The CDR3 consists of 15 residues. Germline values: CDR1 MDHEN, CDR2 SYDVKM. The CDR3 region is CASSLQTGFRTEAFF. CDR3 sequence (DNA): TGTGCCAGCAGTTTACAAACAGGGTTCCGGACTGAAGCTTTCTTT.

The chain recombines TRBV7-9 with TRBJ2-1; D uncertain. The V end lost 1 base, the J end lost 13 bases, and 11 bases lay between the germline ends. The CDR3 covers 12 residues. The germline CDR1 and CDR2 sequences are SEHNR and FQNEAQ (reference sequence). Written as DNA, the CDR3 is TGTGCCAGCAGCTTAGAAAGCCCCCTCCAGTTCTTC. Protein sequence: CASSLESPLQFF.

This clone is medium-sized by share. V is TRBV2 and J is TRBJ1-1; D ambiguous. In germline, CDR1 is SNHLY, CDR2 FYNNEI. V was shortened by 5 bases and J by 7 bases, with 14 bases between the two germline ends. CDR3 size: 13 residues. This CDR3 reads CASSLSSEGEAFF. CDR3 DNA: TGTGCCAGCAGTCTTAGCTCAGAGGGTGAAGCTTTCTTT.

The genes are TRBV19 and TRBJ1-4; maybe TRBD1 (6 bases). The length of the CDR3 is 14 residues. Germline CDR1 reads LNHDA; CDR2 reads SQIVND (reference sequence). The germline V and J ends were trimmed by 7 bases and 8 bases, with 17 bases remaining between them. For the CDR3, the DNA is TGTGCCAGTACTCTGACAGGTCGCGAGGAAAAACTGTTTTTT. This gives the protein CASTLTGREEKLFF. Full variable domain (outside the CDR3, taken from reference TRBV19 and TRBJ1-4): DGGITQSPKYLFRKEGQNVTLSCEQNLNHDAMYWYRQDPGQGLRLIYYSQIVNDFQKGDIAEGYSVSREKKESFPLTVTSAQKNPTAFYLCASTLTGREEKLFFGSGTQLSVL.

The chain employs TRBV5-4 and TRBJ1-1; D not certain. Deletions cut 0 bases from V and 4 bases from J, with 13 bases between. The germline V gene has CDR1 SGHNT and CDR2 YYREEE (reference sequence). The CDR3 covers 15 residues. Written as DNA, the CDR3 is TGTGCCAGCAGCTTGGGAGGCGAGGCTCGCACTGAAGCTTTCTTT. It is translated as CASSLGGEARTEAFF.

The CDR3 sequence is CATTQNTEAFF. In nucleotides, the CDR3 is TGTGCCACCACCCAAAACACTGAAGCTTTCTTT. This chain connects TRBV15 to TRBJ1-1; the D is unclear. Germline values: CDR1 LNHNV, CDR2 YYDKDF (reference sequence). V was pared by 7 bases and J by 2 bases, with 5 bases between. This CDR3 spans 11 amino acids.

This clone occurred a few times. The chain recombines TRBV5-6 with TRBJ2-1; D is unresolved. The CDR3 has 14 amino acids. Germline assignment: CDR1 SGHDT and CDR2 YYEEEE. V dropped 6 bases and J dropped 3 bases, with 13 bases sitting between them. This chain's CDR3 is CASNSLLVYNEQFF. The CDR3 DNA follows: TGTGCCAGCAACTCGTTGCTCGTCTACAATGAGCAGTTCTTC.

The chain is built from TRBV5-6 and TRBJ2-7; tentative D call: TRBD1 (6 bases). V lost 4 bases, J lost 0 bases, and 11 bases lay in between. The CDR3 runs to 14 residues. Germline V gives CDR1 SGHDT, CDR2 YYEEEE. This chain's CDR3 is CASSGQPSSYEQYF. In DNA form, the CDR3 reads TGTGCCAGCAGCGGACAGCCCAGCTCCTACGAGCAGTACTTC.

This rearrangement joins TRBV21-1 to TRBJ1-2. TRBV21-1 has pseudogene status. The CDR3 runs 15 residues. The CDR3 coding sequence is TGTGCCAGCAGCAAACCGACCGGACTTTTTTATGGCTACACCTTC. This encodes CASSKPTGLFYGYTF.

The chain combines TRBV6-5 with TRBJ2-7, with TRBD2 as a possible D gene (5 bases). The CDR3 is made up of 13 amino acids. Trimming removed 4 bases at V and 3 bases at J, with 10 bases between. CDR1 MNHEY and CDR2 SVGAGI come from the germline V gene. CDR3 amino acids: CASSSSTSYEQYF. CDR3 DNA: TGTGCCAGCAGTTCAAGTACTAGCTACGAGCAGTACTTC.

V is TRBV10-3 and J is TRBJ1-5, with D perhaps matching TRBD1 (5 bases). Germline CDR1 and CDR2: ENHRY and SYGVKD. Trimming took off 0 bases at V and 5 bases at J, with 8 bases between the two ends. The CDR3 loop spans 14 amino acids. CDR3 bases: TGTGCCATCAGTGAGTCTGGGGGGGATCAGCCCCAGCATTTT. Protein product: CAISESGGDQPQHF.

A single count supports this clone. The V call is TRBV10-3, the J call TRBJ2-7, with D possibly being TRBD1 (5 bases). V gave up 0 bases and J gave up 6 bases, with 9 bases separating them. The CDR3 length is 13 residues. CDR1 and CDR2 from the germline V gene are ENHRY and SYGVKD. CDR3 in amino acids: CAISESKTAEQYF. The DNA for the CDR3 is TGTGCCATCAGTGAGTCGAAGACAGCCGAGCAGTACTTC.

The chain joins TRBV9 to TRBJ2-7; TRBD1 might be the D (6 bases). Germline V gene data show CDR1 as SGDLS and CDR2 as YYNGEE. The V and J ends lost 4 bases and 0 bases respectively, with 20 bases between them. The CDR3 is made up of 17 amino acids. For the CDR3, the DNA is TGTGCCAGCAGCACCTCAGCGACAGGACTTAGCTCCTACGAGCAGTACTTC. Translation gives CASSTSATGLSSYEQYF. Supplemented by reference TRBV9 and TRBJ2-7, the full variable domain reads DSGVTQTPKHLITATGQRVTLRCSPRSGDLSVYWYQQSLDQGLQFLIQYYNGEERAKGNILERFSAQQFPDLHSELNLSSLELGDSALYFCASSTSATGLSSYEQYFGPGTRLTVT.

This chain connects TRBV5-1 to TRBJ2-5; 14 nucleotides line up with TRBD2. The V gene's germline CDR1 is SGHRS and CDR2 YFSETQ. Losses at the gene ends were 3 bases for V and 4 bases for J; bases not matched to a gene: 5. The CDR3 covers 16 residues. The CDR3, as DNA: TGCGCCAGCAGCTGGGGAGGACTAGCGGGGGGAGAGACCCAGTACTTC. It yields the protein CASSWGGLAGGETQYF.

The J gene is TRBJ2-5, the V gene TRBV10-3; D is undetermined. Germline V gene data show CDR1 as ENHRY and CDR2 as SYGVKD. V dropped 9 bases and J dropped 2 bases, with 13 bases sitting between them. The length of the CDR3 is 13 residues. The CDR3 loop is CAIGPREQETQYF. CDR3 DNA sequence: TGTGCCATTGGGCCAAGAGAGCAAGAGACCCAGTACTTC.

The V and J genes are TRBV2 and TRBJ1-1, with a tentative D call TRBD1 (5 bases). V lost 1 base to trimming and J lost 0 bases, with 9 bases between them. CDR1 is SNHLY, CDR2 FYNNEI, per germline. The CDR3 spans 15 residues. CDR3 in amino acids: CASSEGRGLNTEAFF. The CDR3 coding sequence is TGTGCCAGCAGTGAAGGGCGGGGACTGAACACTGAAGCTTTCTTT.

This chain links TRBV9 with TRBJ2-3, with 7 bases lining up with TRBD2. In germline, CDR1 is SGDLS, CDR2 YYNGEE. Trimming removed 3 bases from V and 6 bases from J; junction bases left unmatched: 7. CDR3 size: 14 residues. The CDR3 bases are TGTGCCAGCAGCGAGCGGGAACGGTATGATACGCAGTATTTT. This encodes CASSERERYDTQYF.

The CDR3, as DNA: TGTGCCAGCAGCGGGAGTAGCAGGGCGGATCCACCCCTCCACTTT. The encoded protein is CASSGSSRADPPLHF. The chain is built from TRBV6-5 and TRBJ1-6; tentatively, D is TRBD1 (5 bases). V was shortened by 6 bases and J by 11 bases, with 20 bases between the two germline ends. The CDR3 is 15 amino acids. Germline V CDR1 and CDR2: MNHEY, SVGAGI.

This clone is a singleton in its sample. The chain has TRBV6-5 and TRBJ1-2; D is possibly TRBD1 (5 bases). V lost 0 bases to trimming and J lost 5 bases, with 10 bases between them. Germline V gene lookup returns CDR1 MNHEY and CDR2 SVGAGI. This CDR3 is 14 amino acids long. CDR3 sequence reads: CASSYSWRGYGYTF. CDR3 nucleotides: TGTGCCAGCAGTTACTCCTGGCGGGGGTATGGCTACACCTTC.

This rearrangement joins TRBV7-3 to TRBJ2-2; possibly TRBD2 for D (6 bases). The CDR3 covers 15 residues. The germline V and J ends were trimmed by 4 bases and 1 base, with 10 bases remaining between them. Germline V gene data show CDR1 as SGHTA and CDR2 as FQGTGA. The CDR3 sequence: CASSSTGVNTGELFF. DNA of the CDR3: TGTGCCAGCAGCTCCACGGGAGTGAACACCGGGGAGCTGTTTTTT.

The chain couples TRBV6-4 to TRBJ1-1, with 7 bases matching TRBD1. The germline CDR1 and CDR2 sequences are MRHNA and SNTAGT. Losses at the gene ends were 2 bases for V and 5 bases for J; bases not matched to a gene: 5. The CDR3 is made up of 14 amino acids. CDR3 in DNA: TGTGCCAGCAGTGACGAAGGGGGCTTGACTGAAGCTTTCTTT. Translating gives CASSDEGGLTEAFF.

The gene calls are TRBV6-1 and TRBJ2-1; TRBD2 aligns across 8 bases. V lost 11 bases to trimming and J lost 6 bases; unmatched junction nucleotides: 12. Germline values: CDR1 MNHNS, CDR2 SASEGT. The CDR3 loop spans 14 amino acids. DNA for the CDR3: TGTGCCGCCCTTCAACGGGGGGGGATCAATGAGCAGTTCTTC. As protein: CAALQRGGINEQFF.

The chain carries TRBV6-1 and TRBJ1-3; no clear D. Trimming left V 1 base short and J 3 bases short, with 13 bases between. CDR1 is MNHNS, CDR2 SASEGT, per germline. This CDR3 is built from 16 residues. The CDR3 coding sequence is TGTGCCAGCAGTGAAGGCCCCCCCGCCGGTGGAAACACCATATATTTT. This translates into CASSEGPPAGGNTIYF.

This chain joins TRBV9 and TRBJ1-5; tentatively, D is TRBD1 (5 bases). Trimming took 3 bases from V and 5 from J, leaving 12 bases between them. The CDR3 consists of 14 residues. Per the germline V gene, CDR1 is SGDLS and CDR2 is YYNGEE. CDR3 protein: CASSDRGRDQPQHF. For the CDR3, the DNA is TGTGCCAGCAGCGATAGGGGTCGTGATCAGCCCCAGCATTTT.

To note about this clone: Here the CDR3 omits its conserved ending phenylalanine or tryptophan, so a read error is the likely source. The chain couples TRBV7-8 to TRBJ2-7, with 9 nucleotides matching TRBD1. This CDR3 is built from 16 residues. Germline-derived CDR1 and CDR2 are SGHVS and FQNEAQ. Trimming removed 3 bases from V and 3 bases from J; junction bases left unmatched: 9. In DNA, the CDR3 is TGTGCCAGCAGCTTCCCCGGGACAGGGCCAAACTACGAGCAGTACCTC. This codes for CASSFPGTGPNYEQYL.

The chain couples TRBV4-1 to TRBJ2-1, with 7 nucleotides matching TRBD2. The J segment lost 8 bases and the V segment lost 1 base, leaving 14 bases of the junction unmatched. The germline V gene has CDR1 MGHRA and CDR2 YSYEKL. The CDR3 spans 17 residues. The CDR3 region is CASSQVLREGLEDEQFF. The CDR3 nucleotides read TGCGCCAGCAGCCAAGTTTTGAGGGAGGGCCTGGAGGATGAGCAGTTCTTC.